The rows below give T cell receptor beta chains drawn from one sample of a study of shared clonotypes between healthy human individuals. Clones were sequenced by immunoSEQ multiplex PCR, and TCRdb holds only the in-frame ones, with some missing. The repertoire holds hundreds of thousands of clones, around 77% seen once, with 12% in the top ten. The source material was PBMCs. These receptor sequences come from a woman between 40 and 55 years old in good health. Some clones in this sample may be carry-over from other donors' samples. CDR3s leave out the opening cysteine and the closing phenylalanine or tryptophan. Some rows have no size entry. The others give once, few or many, or a class for an expanded clone.

TRBJ2-7 TRBV18 NA ASSPGVGLILYEQY
TRBJ2-7 TRBV11-3 NA ASSPGPDRQQY
TRBJ1-1 TRBV14 NA ASSREGGGTEAF
TRBJ2-3 TRBV7-2 NA ASSTEGRGGTDTQY
TRBJ2-7 TRBV11-2 NA ASSLPLRGARPYEQY
TRBJ2-7 TRBV19 NA ASSITSGGGEQY
TRBJ1-2 TRBV28 NA ASSSTSTGTELSYGYT
TRBJ1-5 TRBV9 NA ASSVSSNQPQH
TRBJ2-7 TRBV7-2 NA ASSLGIPYEQY
TRBJ2-7 TRBV29-1 few SVERGDRDDEQY
TRBJ2-7 TRBV25-1 NA ASSGQDPGREQY
TRBJ2-2 TRBV7-8 once ASSSTSGSTGELF
TRBJ2-3 TRBV6-1 NA ASSELAGGPQDTQY
TRBJ1-1 TRBV30 NA AWSPRTTEAF
TRBJ2-7 TRBV11-2 NA ASSLALAGEQY
TRBJ2-1 TRBV5-4 once ASLPGLAGGSYNEQF
TRBJ2-7 TRBV11-2 NA ASSLEAWTGAYEQY
TRBJ2-7 TRBV29-1 NA SVCDDRGNKYEQY
TRBJ2-7 TRBV2 NA ASASGVSYEQY
TRBJ1-2 TRBV4-3 NA ASSPRDRGLYGYT